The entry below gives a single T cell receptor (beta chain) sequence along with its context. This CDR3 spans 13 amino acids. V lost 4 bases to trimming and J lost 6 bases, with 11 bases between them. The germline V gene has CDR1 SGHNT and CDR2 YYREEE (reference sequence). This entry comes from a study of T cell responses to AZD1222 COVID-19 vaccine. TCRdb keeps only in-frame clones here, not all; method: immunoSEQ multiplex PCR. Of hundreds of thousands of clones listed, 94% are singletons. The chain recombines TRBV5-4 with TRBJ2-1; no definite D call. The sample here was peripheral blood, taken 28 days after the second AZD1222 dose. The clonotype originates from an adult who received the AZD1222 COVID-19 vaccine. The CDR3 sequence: CASSPRPANEQFF. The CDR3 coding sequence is TGTGCCAGCAGCCCCCGGCCAGCCAATGAGCAGTTCTTC.